This T cell receptor beta chain was observed in a study of blood T cell repertoires in COVID-19. Study context: From the United States, Italy and Spain came samples of acute and convalescent COVID-19. From T cells, B-cell-depleted T cells, or PBMCs came the material, which was cDNA or gDNA.

The CDR3 runs 14 residues. V was clipped by 6 bases and J by 3 bases, with 14 bases between them. Germline lookup yields CDR1 MNHEY and CDR2 SVGAGI. Clones were sequenced by immunoSEQ multiplex PCR, and TCRdb holds only the in-frame ones, with some missing. The table shows approximately 260,000 clones, with around four fifths occurring only once. This clonotype was obtained from a man aged 55 to 70 who had recovered from COVID-19. Sequencing was done on a sample of peripheral blood. This chain connects TRBV6-5 to TRBJ1-2; no clear D. As DNA, the CDR3 is TGTGCCAGCAGACGCGGACGGGGAGACTATGGCTACACCTTC. As protein: CASRRGRGDYGYTF.